This TCR beta chain was captured in a study of beta chain features in type 1 diabetes. Findings of the study overall: Researchers report that Type 1 diabetes patients had moderately but significantly shorter TCRB CDR3s across all four CD4+ subsets.

The isolated RNA, all of it, was reverse transcribed, so expressed TCRB transcripts were what got sequenced. The repertoire was sequenced with immunoSEQ multiplex PCR; TCRdb's copy has only in-frame clones and lacks some. The data hold under 350,000 clones, with approximately 14% observed a single time. Germline CDR1 reads ENHRY; CDR2 reads SYGVKD. The trim removed 2 bases at V and 6 bases at J, leaving 17 bases unmatched. The CDR3 extends over 18 amino acids. On this clone itself: The antigen is undetermined.

Sequencing was done on a sample of naive CD4+ T cells from blood. This sequence joins TRBV10-3 and TRBJ2-7; 9 bases are shared with TRBD2. This clonotype was sampled from a man aged 30 to 45 with type 1 diabetes. The CDR3 sequence: CAISERFSALGLASEQYF. The CDR3 DNA reads TGTGCCATCAGTGAGCGATTTAGCGCACTTGGACTAGCGAGCGAGCAGTACTTC.